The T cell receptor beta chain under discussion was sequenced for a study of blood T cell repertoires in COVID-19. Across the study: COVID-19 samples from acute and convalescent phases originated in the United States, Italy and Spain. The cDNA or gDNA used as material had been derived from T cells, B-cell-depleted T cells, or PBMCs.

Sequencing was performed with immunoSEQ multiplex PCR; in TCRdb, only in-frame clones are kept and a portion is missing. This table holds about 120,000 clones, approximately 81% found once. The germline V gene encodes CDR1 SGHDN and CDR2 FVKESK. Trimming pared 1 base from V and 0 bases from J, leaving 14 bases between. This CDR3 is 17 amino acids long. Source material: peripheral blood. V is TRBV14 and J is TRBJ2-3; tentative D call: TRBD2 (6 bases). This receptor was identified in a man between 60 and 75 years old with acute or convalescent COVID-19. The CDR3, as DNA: TGTGCCAGCAGCCAAGCCAGGAGGGATTGGAGCACAGATACGCAGTATTTT. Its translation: CASSQARRDWSTDTQYF.